Following are 27 T cell receptor beta chains from one sample sequenced in a study of early T cells in non-severe SARS-CoV-2 infection. In TCRdb, the 5' RACE reads were re-called with MiXCR into one record per CDR3 protein. Among more than 50,000 distinct CDR3 sequences listed, 15% were seen once. The source material was whole blood, sampled at baseline. The receptors shown here come from an adult who was a healthcare worker with PCR-confirmed SARS-CoV-2 infection or an uninfected control (not recorded which).

The chain employs TRBV12-3 or TRBV12-4 and TRBJ1-1; TRBD1 agrees at 9 bases. The V gene end was trimmed by 7 bases and the J gene end by 3 bases; junction bases not matched to a gene: 9. CDR3 length: 15 amino acids. The CDR3 protein is CASKEVGQGYTEAFF. The CDR3 bases are TGTGCCAGCAAGGAGGTGGGACAGGGATACACTGAAGCTTTCTTT.

In its sample, this clonotype was seen many times. The chain couples TRBV12-3 or TRBV12-4 to TRBJ1-4; TRBD1 is a possible D gene (6 bases). CDR3 size: 16 residues. Trimming shortened V by 6 bases and J by 1 base, and 15 bases separated the two germline ends. The CDR3 coding sequence is TGTGCCAGCAGCCCCGGGAAGGGGGAAACTAATGAAAAACTGTTTTTT. This gives the protein CASSPGKGETNEKLFF.

This clonotype was found a few times. This chain links TRBV10-3 with TRBJ2-7; D is uncertain. Trimming took off 4 bases at V and 3 bases at J, with 7 bases between the two ends. CDR3 length equals 12 residues. The germline V gene encodes CDR1 ENHRY and CDR2 SYGVKD. This CDR3 is CAISAEYYEQYF. CDR3 in DNA: TGTGCCATCAGTGCAGAGTACTACGAGCAGTACTTC.

The chain couples TRBV4-1 to TRBJ1-1; D is undetermined. V lost 2 bases to trimming and J lost 2 bases, with 9 bases between them. Germline values: CDR1 MGHRA, CDR2 YSYEKL. The CDR3 totals 14 residues. The CDR3 here is CASSQMGRNTEAFF. In nucleotides, the CDR3 is TGCGCCAGCAGCCAAATGGGCAGAAACACTGAAGCTTTCTTT.

This clonotype occurred many times. This sequence joins TRBV5-6 and TRBJ1-1; no firm D call. The CDR3 covers 13 residues. The V end lost 4 bases, the J end lost 4 bases, and 11 bases lay between the germline ends. CDR1 SGHDT and CDR2 YYEEEE come from the germline V gene. The CDR3 protein is CASSPESTTEAFF. In nucleotides, the CDR3 is TGTGCCAGCAGCCCGGAAAGCACCACTGAAGCTTTCTTT.

V usage is TRBV6-4 and J usage is TRBJ2-5; no reliable D call. The germline V gene has CDR1 MRHNA and CDR2 SNTAGT. Trimming stripped 7 bases from V and 2 bases from J, with 2 bases between. The CDR3 is 10 residues long. CDR3 sequence reads: CASNQETQYF. The DNA for the CDR3 is TGTGCCAGCAATCAAGAGACCCAGTACTTC.

In its sample, this clonotype was seen many times. The V and J genes are TRBV20-1 and TRBJ2-2; the D gene is possibly TRBD2 (5 bases). Trimming cost V 1 base and J 6 bases, with 15 bases left between them. This CDR3 has 15 residues. Germline CDR1 and CDR2: DFQATT and SNEGSKA (reference sequence). CDR3 in amino acids: CSARGEGSPPGELFF. For the CDR3, the DNA is TGCAGTGCTAGAGGAGAGGGCTCTCCACCCGGGGAGCTGTTTTTT.

This chain uses TRBV19 with TRBJ1-2; D unresolved. Germline V gene lookup returns CDR1 LNHDA and CDR2 SQIVND (reference sequence). The CDR3 runs to 12 residues. Trimming shortened V by 7 bases and J by 5 bases, and 11 bases separated the two germline ends. CDR3 residues: CASTTDYYGYTF. DNA for the CDR3: TGTGCCAGTACCACGGACTATTATGGCTACACCTTC.

The chain uses TRBV11-1 and TRBJ2-7; D is unclear. Trimming removed 5 bases at V and 5 bases at J, with 13 bases between. From germline, CDR1 is SGHAT and CDR2 FQDESV (reference sequence). The CDR3 consists of 13 residues. CDR3 amino acids: CASSPDSMHEQYF. In nucleotides, the CDR3 is TGTGCCAGCAGCCCTGATTCAATGCACGAGCAGTACTTC.

J is TRBJ2-1 and V is TRBV19; the D is unclear. The germline CDR1 and CDR2 sequences are LNHDA and SQIVND (reference sequence). Trimming shortened V by 9 bases and J by 6 bases, and 18 bases separated the two germline ends. This CDR3 has 14 amino acids. CDR3 residues: CASNPEVRINEQFF. The DNA of the CDR3 is TGTGCCAGCAACCCCGAGGTTCGAATCAATGAGCAGTTCTTC.

The V call is TRBV27, the J call TRBJ2-3, with TRBD1 matching 9 bases. Germline V CDR1 and CDR2: MNHEY, SMNVEV (reference sequence). The CDR3 extends over 15 amino acids. V gave up 5 bases and J gave up 2 bases; unmatched junction bases: 5. The CDR3 region has the DNA TGTGCCAGCAGTGGACAGGGGACCGTCACAGATACGCAGTATTTT. Encoded protein: CASSGQGTVTDTQYF.

This clonotype was detected only a few times. The rearrangement joins TRBV6-5 to TRBJ2-2, with a possible D match to TRBD1 (5 bases). There are 15 residues in the CDR3. Germline values: CDR1 MNHEY, CDR2 SVGAGI. The germline V and J ends were trimmed by 0 bases and 4 bases, with 9 bases remaining between them. The CDR3 loop is CASSYSGQPTGELFF. DNA of the CDR3: TGTGCCAGCAGTTACTCTGGACAACCCACCGGGGAGCTGTTTTTT.

The table lists this clonotype with many counts. The chain employs TRBV29-1 and TRBJ2-5, with D perhaps TRBD1 or TRBD2 (6 bases each). The V and J ends lost 6 bases and 2 bases respectively, with 16 bases between them. The germline V gene encodes CDR1 SQVTM and CDR2 ANQGSEA. This CDR3 has 14 residues. The DNA of the CDR3 is TGCAGCGTATCTGGGGGGCAGGGACAAGAGACCCAGTACTTC. Its protein is CSVSGGQGQETQYF.

The chain combines TRBV20-1 with TRBJ2-1; TRBD2 aligns across 11 bases. The CDR3 is 13 residues long. Looked up from germline, CDR1 is DFQATT and CDR2 is SNEGSKA (reference sequence). The V gene end was trimmed by 6 bases and the J gene end by 9 bases; junction bases not matched to a gene: 7. The CDR3 nucleotides read TGCAGTGCAGGACTAGCGGGCTCCGGTGAGCAGTTCTTC. As protein: CSAGLAGSGEQFF.

The chain joins TRBV12-3 or TRBV12-4 to TRBJ1-4; TRBD1 matches 12 bases. The CDR3 runs 16 residues. The trim removed 6 bases at V and 10 bases at J, leaving 12 bases unmatched. The CDR3 loop is CASSPGQGALGGKLFF. The CDR3 DNA reads TGTGCCAGCAGCCCGGGACAGGGGGCCCTGGGGGGAAAACTGTTTTTT.

This clonotype came up a few times. V is TRBV11-3 and J is TRBJ2-1; possibly TRBD1 for D (6 bases). The germline V gene encodes CDR1 SGHNT and CDR2 YENEEA. V lost 3 bases, J lost 9 bases, and 15 bases lay in between. The CDR3 runs 14 residues. This CDR3 is CASSLNYRAGEQFF. CDR3 coding DNA: TGTGCCAGCAGCTTGAATTACAGGGCGGGTGAGCAGTTCTTC. Full variable domain (remainder filled in from reference TRBV11-3 and TRBJ2-1): EAGVVQSPRYKIIEKKQPVAFWCNPISGHNTLYWYLQNLGQGPELLIRYENEEAVDDSQLPKDRFSAERLKGVDSTLKIQPAELGDSAVYLCASSLNYRAGEQFFGPGTRLTVL.

This clonotype was seen at least ten times. In nucleotides, the CDR3 is TGTGCCAGCAGTTTGGGGTTCGCGGAGACCCAGTACTTC. Protein product: CASSLGFAETQYF. The chain combines TRBV12-3 or TRBV12-4 with TRBJ2-5, with D uncertain. The CDR3 length is 13 residues. The germline V and J ends were trimmed by 3 bases and 5 bases, with 10 bases remaining between them.

The J gene is TRBJ1-1, the V gene TRBV5-1; no reliable D call. The CDR3 length is 14 residues. V was shortened by 0 bases and J by 3 bases, with 9 bases between the two germline ends. Germline assignment: CDR1 SGHRS and CDR2 YFSETQ. The CDR3 DNA reads as TGCGCCAGCAGCTTGGTTGAGGGTGACACTGAAGCTTTCTTT. Translating gives CASSLVEGDTEAFF.

The CDR3 is CASSELPAQYYGYTF. The CDR3, as DNA: TGTGCCAGCAGTGAACTTCCGGCTCAGTACTATGGCTACACCTTC. The chain joins TRBV2 to TRBJ1-2; D remains unclear. The ends were cut back, 2 bases at V and 3 bases at J, with 13 bases in the middle. Germline values: CDR1 SNHLY, CDR2 FYNNEI. The length of the CDR3 is 15 residues.

In this sample, this clonotype turned up many times. The J gene is TRBJ2-3, the V gene TRBV5-6, with D tentatively TRBD1 (6 bases). Deletions cut 4 bases from V and 5 bases from J, with 26 bases between. Germline CDR1 is SGHDT and CDR2 is YYEEEE. This CDR3 has 18 residues. CDR3 bases: TGTGCCAGCAGCCTACCATGGACAGCGGAACTCTCTAGAGATACGCAGTATTTT. Translated: CASSLPWTAELSRDTQYF.

This clonotype was observed many times. The CDR3 is CASSQSGQGYQPQHF. Written as DNA, the CDR3 is TGTGCCAGCAGCCAATCGGGACAGGGGTATCAGCCCCAGCATTTT. The J gene is TRBJ1-5, the V gene TRBV16, with 10 bases identical to TRBD1. V lost 0 bases and J lost 5; bases outside the gene matches: 1. Germline V gene sequence: CDR1 KGHSY, CDR2 FQNENV. The CDR3 has 15 amino acids. Drawing the rest from reference TRBV16 and TRBJ1-5, the complete variable domain is GEEVAQTPKHLVRGEGQKAKLYCAPIKGHSYVFWYQQVLKNEFKFLISFQNENVFDETGMPKERFSAKCLPNSPCSLEIQATKLEDSAVYFCASSQSGQGYQPQHFGDGTRLSIL.

This clonotype occurred many times. The V call is TRBV20-1, the J call TRBJ2-3; D is possibly TRBD1 or TRBD2 (5 bases each). Trimming removed 3 bases from V and 5 bases from J, with 21 bases in between. From germline, CDR1 is DFQATT and CDR2 SNEGSKA (reference sequence). The CDR3 runs 16 residues. The DNA of the CDR3 is TGCAGTGCTAGTCGGCTGCAGCGCCTGAGGGGAGATACGCAGTATTTT. This translates into CSASRLQRLRGDTQYF.

This clonotype was observed a few times. The chain recombines TRBV5-1 with TRBJ1-2; 10 bases are a match to TRBD1. J gave up 8 bases and V 4 bases, and 8 bases lay outside the gene matches. This CDR3 is built from 14 residues. Germline CDR1 SGHRS, CDR2 YFSETQ. The CDR3 bases are TGCGCCAGCAGCAATGACGGACAGGGGGGCGGCTACACCTTC. Its protein is CASSNDGQGGGYTF.

The chain employs TRBV2 and TRBJ1-4, with D hard to call. Germline V gene lookup returns CDR1 SNHLY and CDR2 FYNNEI. The germline V and J ends were trimmed by 8 bases and 7 bases, with 14 bases remaining between them. The CDR3 contains 13 residues. This chain's CDR3 is CASEELVGEKLFF. The CDR3, as DNA: TGTGCCAGCGAGGAGCTTGTTGGTGAAAAACTGTTTTTT.

This rearrangement joins TRBV10-3 to TRBJ1-1; a possible D gene is TRBD1 (5 bases). Germline values: CDR1 ENHRY, CDR2 SYGVKD. The CDR3 consists of 13 residues. Trimming took off 7 bases at V and 7 bases at J, with 16 bases between the two ends. The CDR3 DNA reads TGTGCCATCACGGACACCGGGGCTGGTGAAGCTTTCTTT. Translated, it gives CAITDTGAGEAFF.

This clonotype was recorded at least ten times. The chain is built from TRBV14 and TRBJ1-1, with 7 bases that match TRBD1. The ends lost 0 bases at V and 1 base at J; junction bases unmatched: 14. Germline V CDR1 and CDR2: SGHDN, FVKESK. This CDR3 is 19 amino acids long. The CDR3 protein is CASSQDRAGDRLKNTEAFF. The DNA of the CDR3 is TGTGCCAGCAGCCAAGATCGGGCCGGGGACAGACTCAAGAACACTGAAGCTTTCTTT.

This clonotype came up a few times. The chain carries TRBV6-2 or TRBV6-3 and TRBJ1-5; no clear D gene. The CDR3 is made up of 11 amino acids. V shed 6 bases and J shed 7 bases, with 7 bases lying between them. Germline V CDR1 and CDR2: MNHEY, SVGEGT. The CDR3 DNA reads TGTGCCAGCAGCCAAGGGCAGCCCCAGCATTTT. Protein product: CASSQGQPQHF.